This T cell receptor (beta chain) was recorded in a study of T cell repertoires in cytomegalovirus infection. Across the study: Public TCR beta signatures marked donors with CMV infection and the matching HLA.

This clonotype was detected ten times or more. Antigen: not known. Findings of the study overall: The study found HLA-C-restricted CMV-specific TCR beta clonotypes dominating the ex vivo response.

MiXCR was run by TCRdb on the reads, yielding one entry per CDR3 protein. Among some 250,000 distinct CDR3 sequences, 8% to 9.5% were seen once, and the ten largest hold around 15%. Sequencing was carried out using PBMCs. This TCR came from a human donor in good health (CMV status not recorded). Some clones in this sample may be carry-over from other donors' samples.

The CDR3 nucleotides read TGTGCCAGCAGCGTTCGATACGGGAACACTGAAGCTTTCTTT. This codes for CASSVRYGNTEAFF. The chain carries TRBV7-8 and TRBJ1-1; D remains unclear. V shed 5 bases and J shed 1 base, with 11 bases lying between them. The V gene's germline CDR1 is SGHVS and CDR2 FQNEAQ. The CDR3 spans 14 residues.